Listed below are T cell receptor beta chains from one sample, sequenced in a study of control samples from healthy donors and cancer patients. Assay used: immunoSEQ multiplex PCR; TCRdb lists only in-frame clones, some missing. The sample holds tens of thousands of clones, about 92% seen once. The sequenced material came from PBMCs. Receptors originate from a man in his thirties or forties with colorectal cancer. Both conserved end residues are part of each CDR3. The D gene is left open where the match is weak. Clone size, where shown, is once, few, many, or a class for clones that have expanded.

V gene	D gene	J gene	clone size	CDR3 DNA	CDR3 protein
TRBV19	.	TRBJ2-4	.	TGTGCCAGTAGTGTGAACAGGGACCCCCAAAACATTCAGTACTTC	CASSVNRDPQNIQYF
TRBV7-6	TRBD2	TRBJ2-2	.	TGTGCCAGCAGCTTAATTATCGCGGGGGGAACCGGGGAGCTGTTTTTT	CASSLIIAGGTGELFF
TRBV27	TRBD2	TRBJ2-1	.	TGTGCCAGCGGGGTAGCGGGCTACAATGAGCAGTTCTTC	CASGVAGYNEQFF
TRBV5-1	.	TRBJ2-7	.	TGCGCCAGCAGCTATGGGGTAGACTACGAGCAGTACTTC	CASSYGVDYEQYF
TRBV24-1	.	TRBJ1-1	.	TGTGCCACCAGTGACTCTACAGTCGGGCCGAACACTGAAGCTTTCTTT	CATSDSTVGPNTEAFF
TRBV29-1	.	TRBJ2-5	once	TGCAGCGTCGCTCTAGGGCCGACGGGGACCCAGTACTTC	CSVALGPTGTQYF
TRBV18	.	TRBJ1-1	.	TGTGCCAGCTCATTGGACCAATCCATACGACCGGCTTTCTTT	CASSLDQSIRPAFF
TRBV24-1	.	TRBJ1-1	.	TGTGCCACCAGTGACCAAGGGAACACTGAAGCTTTCTTT	CATSDQGNTEAFF
TRBV7-8	TRBD1	TRBJ1-1	.	TGTGCCAGCAGCCACAGGACAGGGAACACTGAAGCTTTCTTT	CASSHRTGNTEAFF
TRBV10-1	.	TRBJ2-1	.	TGCGCCAGCAGTCCTAACCCTACTAGGATTGGGTACAATGAGCAGTTCTTC	CASSPNPTRIGYNEQFF
TRBV11-2	.	TRBJ2-2	.	TGTGCCAGCAGCAAGGGCCTCGACAGGGACTCTTTTACGAGGGAGCTGTTTTTT	CASSKGLDRDSFTRELFF
TRBV6-4	TRBD2	TRBJ2-3	.	TGTGCCAGCAGTAAATCTAGCGGGAGCACAGATACGCAGTATTTT	CASSKSSGSTDTQYF
TRBV5-6	TRBD1	TRBJ1-4	.	TGTGCCAGCAGCCAGGGGTTTGGGACAGGGGCCGAAAAACTGTTTTTT	CASSQGFGTGAEKLFF
TRBV19	TRBD1	TRBJ1-1	.	TGTGCCAGTAGTATGGGACAGGGGTGGAGTTGGAAGAGCACTGAAGCTTTCTTT	CASSMGQGWSWKSTEAFF
TRBV7-9	.	TRBJ2-3	.	TGTGCCAGCAGCTTAGATTCCCACACAGATACGCAGTATTTT	CASSLDSHTDTQYF
TRBV7-2	TRBD2	TRBJ2-6	once	TGTGCCAGCAGCTTACTAGCGGGTTTCTCTGGGGCCAACGTCCTGACTTTC	CASSLLAGFSGANVLTF
TRBV4-1	.	TRBJ1-2	few	TGCGCCAGCAGCCAACTTACGAGTGGACAGAAGGGATTCTATGGCTACACCTTC	CASSQLTSGQKGFYGYTF
TRBV19	.	TRBJ1-1	.	TGTGCCAGTTTGTTGCGGGGTTACGGCACTGAAGCTTTCTTT	CASLLRGYGTEAFF
TRBV4-3	.	TRBJ1-2	.	TGCGCCAGCAGCCAGGGGAACTATGGCTACACCTTC	CASSQGNYGYTF
TRBV7-9	.	TRBJ1-1	.	TGTGCCAGCAGCCAGAGACTGGACACTGAAGCTTTCTTT	CASSQRLDTEAFF
TRBV7-2	TRBD1	TRBJ1-4	.	TGTGCCAGCAGCTTCATGCTCAGGGGGACTAATGAAAAACTGTTTTTT	CASSFMLRGTNEKLFF
TRBV6-2/TRBV6-3	TRBD1	TRBJ2-1	once	TGTGCCAGCAGTGTTCCCGGGACAGGGGGCGTTGAGCAGTTCTTC	CASSVPGTGGVEQFF
TRBV7-9	.	TRBJ1-4	.	TGTGCCAGCAGCTCATCAGGGAGGCCCAAACTGTTTTTT	CASSSSGRPKLFF
TRBV11-2	.	TRBJ2-7	.	TGTGCCAGCGGCCATCCGGGACGGCCCTACGAGCAGTACTTC	CASGHPGRPYEQYF
TRBV9	TRBD2	TRBJ2-3	.	TGTGCCAGCAGCCGGGGGGGCAGGACAGATACGCAGTATTTT	CASSRGGRTDTQYF
TRBV7-9	.	TRBJ2-7	.	TGTGCCAGCAGCTTAACGGACCCCACTACGGGCCCCTACGAGCAGTACTTC	CASSLTDPTTGPYEQYF
TRBV2	.	TRBJ1-2	.	TGTGCCAGCAGTGAAGAGGCAGTTTATGGCTACACCTTC	CASSEEAVYGYTF
TRBV12-3/TRBV12-4	.	TRBJ2-1	.	TGTGCCAGCAGCTCGGGCCAATACAATGAGCAGTTCTTC	CASSSGQYNEQFF
TRBV7-2	.	TRBJ1-1	.	TGTGCCAGCAGCTCCGCAGGGTCCACTGAAGCTTTCTTT	CASSSAGSTEAFF
TRBV18	TRBD2	TRBJ2-3	.	TGTGCCAGCTCACCACTGGCCGGACTAGCGGTCGGCACAGATACGCAGTATTTT	CASSPLAGLAVGTDTQYF
TRBV4-1	.	TRBJ1-1	.	TGCGCCAGCAGCGGTCCTCTCAGGGGCACTGAAGCTTTCTTT	CASSGPLRGTEAFF
TRBV5-6	TRBD1	TRBJ1-4	.	TGTGCCAGCGGAGACAGGGCTCTTCTTAATGAAAAACTGTTTTTT	CASGDRALLNEKLFF
TRBV5-4	.	TRBJ2-6	.	TGTGCCAGCAGCTTGGGACTTGGGGCTACTGGGGCCAACGTCCTGACTTTC	CASSLGLGATGANVLTF
TRBV4-1	.	TRBJ2-2	.	TGCGCCAGCAGCCAATTATACAGAACCTCGAACACCGGGGAGCTGTTTTTT	CASSQLYRTSNTGELFF
TRBV12-3/TRBV12-4	.	TRBJ1-1	once	TGTGCCAGCAGTCGACAAAACACTGAAGCTTTCTTT	CASSRQNTEAFF
TRBV19	TRBD1	TRBJ2-7	.	TGTGCCAGTATTTTGGACAGGGGTATATCCTACGAGCAGTACTTC	CASILDRGISYEQYF
TRBV3-1/TRBV3-2	.	TRBJ2-2	.	TGTGCCAGCAGCCAAGTTACGGGGTTCACCGGGGAGCTGTTTTTT	CASSQVTGFTGELFF
TRBV14	.	TRBJ2-7	.	TGTGCCAGCAGCCAAGGTTATATAGTCTGGGGATCTTCCTACGAGCAGTACTTC	CASSQGYIVWGSSYEQYF
TRBV7-2	TRBD2	TRBJ2-5	.	TGTGCCAGCAGCTTCACTAGCGGGGGGGTAGTGGCCCAGTACTTC	CASSFTSGGVVAQYF
TRBV6-5	.	TRBJ1-2	.	TGTGCCAGCAGTTACTCTTCCAGGGTGATCGATGGCTACACCTTC	CASSYSSRVIDGYTF
TRBV11-3	.	TRBJ2-7	.	TGTGCCAGCAGCTTATCAGGGGCCCACGAGCAGTACTTC	CASSLSGAHEQYF
TRBV2	TRBD1	TRBJ1-5	.	TGTGCCAGCAGGCCGGGACAGGGATTCCTACAGCCCCAGCATTTT	CASRPGQGFLQPQHF
TRBV6-6	TRBD1	TRBJ2-1	.	TGTGCCAGCAGTTACGCCAGGGGGAATGAGCAGTTCTTC	CASSYARGNEQFF
TRBV6-6	TRBD1	TRBJ2-2	.	TGTGCCAGCAGACGAATCGACAGGGATGCGAACACCGGGGAGCTGTTTTTT	CASRRIDRDANTGELFF
TRBV5-6	.	TRBJ2-3	.	TGTGCCAGCAGCTTGGAGGGTGGAGGGGCTAGCACAGATACGCAGTATTTT	CASSLEGGGASTDTQYF
TRBV19	.	TRBJ1-5	.	TGTGCCAGTAGTACGCAGGAAAGACAGCCCCAGCATTTT	CASSTQERQPQHF
TRBV14	.	TRBJ2-2	.	TGTGCCAGCAGCCAAGAAATATTGACAGTAGACACCGGGGAGCTGTTTTTT	CASSQEILTVDTGELFF
TRBV18	.	TRBJ1-1	.	TGTGCCAGCTCACCGCTGGTGAGAGGGGAGAACACTGAAGCTTTCTTT	CASSPLVRGENTEAFF
TRBV2	.	TRBJ1-6	.	TGTGCCAGCAGTCGCGACTCCTATAATTCACCCCTCCACTTT	CASSRDSYNSPLHF
TRBV10-3	.	TRBJ2-3	.	TGTGCCATCAGTGAAGGGCAGGCCAGCACAGATACGCAGTATTTT	CAISEGQASTDTQYF
TRBV11-3	TRBD2	TRBJ2-1	.	TGTGCCAGCAGCTTAGTGACTAGCGGGAAAAATGAGCAGTTCTTC	CASSLVTSGKNEQFF
TRBV19	TRBD2	TRBJ2-2	.	TGTGCCAGTAGTGGGACTACCACCGGGGAGCTGTTTTTT	CASSGTTTGELFF
TRBV7-2	TRBD1	TRBJ2-1	.	TGTGCCAGCAGCTTAGGGCCGGGACAGGCGTACAATGAGCAGTTCTTC	CASSLGPGQAYNEQFF
TRBV2	TRBD1	TRBJ1-6	.	TGTGCCAGCACTGGGACAGGAAATTCACCCCTCCACTTT	CASTGTGNSPLHF
TRBV19	TRBD2	TRBJ2-1	.	TGTGCCAGTAGGGCCTTAGCGGGGGGGTTGTACAATGAGCAGTTCTTC	CASRALAGGLYNEQFF
TRBV7-9	.	TRBJ2-7	.	TGTGCCAGCAACCTGTGGGGGGGGCGGGACGAGCAGTACTTC	CASNLWGGRDEQYF
TRBV14	TRBD2	TRBJ2-3	.	TGTGCCAGTCAAAGCGGGGGGCCCTCTAACGCGCAGTATTTT	CASQSGGPSNAQYF
TRBV5-6	.	TRBJ1-1	.	TGTGCCAGCAGCTCACCGGGACCGAAAATGCATGAAGCTTTCTTT	CASSSPGPKMHEAFF
TRBV5-4	TRBD2	TRBJ2-3	.	TGTGCCAGCAGCACTGGGACTAGCGGGGGGATCTTCACAGATACGCAGTATTTT	CASSTGTSGGIFTDTQYF
TRBV7-2	.	TRBJ2-1	.	TGTGCCAGCAGCTTAGACCGGGGCTCCTACAATGAGCAGTTCTTC	CASSLDRGSYNEQFF